These 26 T cell receptor beta chains came from one sample sequenced in a study of blood T cell repertoires in COVID-19. Repertoires were generated with immunoSEQ multiplex PCR, while TCRdb's copy carries only in-frame clones and drops some. Found here are fewer than 250,000 clones, 65% to 90% of them singletons; the top ten hold 3.8%. Sequences were obtained from PBMCs or T cells enriched from blood (not recorded which). The source of these receptors is a woman in her forties with acute COVID-19.

The rearrangement links TRBV25-1 to TRBJ2-2, with D tentatively TRBD1 (6 bases). From germline, CDR1 is MGHDK and CDR2 SYGVNS. V lost 3 bases, J lost 3 bases, and 14 bases lay in between. The CDR3 sequence is 16 residues long. This chain's CDR3 is CASSDTGQPYTGELFF. CDR3 sequence (DNA): TGTGCCAGCAGTGATACCGGACAGCCATACACCGGGGAGCTGTTTTTT.

Worth noting for this clone: Other DNA sequences from this sample encode an identical CDR3 as well. V gene TRBV28 combines with J gene TRBJ1-2, with D uncertain. Germline V gene data show CDR1 as MDHEN and CDR2 as SYDVKM. Trimming cost V 3 bases and J 5 bases, with 7 bases left between them. The CDR3 loop spans 12 amino acids. The CDR3 DNA sequence: TGTGCCAGCAGTTTGGTGCAGTATGGCTACACCTTC. Translating it yields CASSLVQYGYTF.

V and J are TRBV2 and TRBJ2-1; tentative D call: TRBD2 (6 bases). V lost 4 bases, J lost 4 bases, and 14 bases lay in between. Germline V lookup: CDR1 SNHLY, CDR2 FYNNEI. This CDR3 has 15 residues. The CDR3 sequence is CASSGRASVYNEQFF. In nucleotides, the CDR3 is TGTGCCAGCAGTGGGAGGGCTAGCGTTTACAATGAGCAGTTCTTC.

The chain uses TRBV7-8 and TRBJ2-7; D is possibly TRBD2 (5 bases). V lost 6 bases to trimming and J lost 4 bases, with 10 bases between them. The CDR3 has 12 residues. Per the germline V gene, CDR1 is SGHVS and CDR2 is FQNEAQ. For the CDR3, the DNA is TGTGCCAGCAGACTTAGCGAGTACGAGCAGTACTTC. This encodes CASRLSEYEQYF.

The V and J genes are TRBV3-1 (or the pseudogene TRBV3-2) and TRBJ2-1; 9 bases align to TRBD2. Germline V gene sequence: CDR1 LGHDT, CDR2 YNNKEL (reference sequence). J was trimmed by 8 bases and V by 3 bases; bases with no gene match: 23. The CDR3 is made up of 20 amino acids. CDR3 DNA sequence: TGTGCCAGCAGCCAGGGTTTAGCTAGCGGGACTCGAAGACGGGATGATGAGCAGTTCTTC. Residues: CASSQGLASGTRRRDDEQFF.

This clone was observed a few times. The rearrangement uses TRBV2 and TRBJ1-6; D gene unclear. This CDR3 is built from 15 residues. Germline assignment: CDR1 SNHLY and CDR2 FYNNEI. V was shortened by 7 bases and J by 0 bases, with 10 bases between the two germline ends. This CDR3 is CASMGRSSYNSPLHF. The CDR3 coding sequence is TGTGCCAGCATGGGCAGAAGCTCCTATAATTCACCCCTCCACTTT. Based on the CDR3 plus reference TRBV2 and TRBJ1-6, the full variable domain is EPEVTQTPSHQVTQMGQEVILRCVPISNHLYFYWYRQILGQKVEFLVSFYNNEISEKSEIFDDQFSVERPDGSNFTLKIRSTKLEDSAMYFCASMGRSSYNSPLHFGNGTRLTVT.

The chain recombines TRBV18 with TRBJ2-5; D is perhaps TRBD2 (5 bases). CDR1 is KGHSH, CDR2 LQKENI, per germline. V lost 0 bases and J 1 base, leaving 12 bases between the germline ends. This CDR3 has 16 amino acids. The CDR3 sequence is CASSPPTGSFQETQYF. The CDR3, as DNA: TGTGCCAGCTCACCACCGACGGGATCGTTCCAAGAGACCCAGTACTTC.

The rearrangement joins TRBV5-6 to TRBJ2-7; D might be TRBD1 (5 bases). V was clipped by 5 bases and J by 0 bases, with 21 bases between them. The CDR3 has 17 residues. Germline V gene sequence: CDR1 SGHDT, CDR2 YYEEEE. The CDR3 region is CASRKMKGSSYSYEQYF. The CDR3 DNA reads TGTGCCAGCAGGAAAATGAAGGGGTCGTCCTACTCCTACGAGCAGTACTTC.

CDR3 protein: CSVATNEKLFF. CDR3 bases: TGCAGCGTTGCTACTAATGAAAAACTGTTTTTT. V is TRBV29-1 and J is TRBJ1-4; D gene unclear. The V end lost 4 bases, the J end lost 2 bases, and 2 bases lay between the germline ends. The germline gives CDR1 SQVTM, CDR2 ANQGSEA. This CDR3 is built from 11 residues.

This clone has just one count. The chain uses TRBV7-3 and TRBJ2-2; TRBD2 matches 15 bases. The V and J ends lost 5 bases and 6 bases, in that order; junction bases with no gene match: 13. CDR1 is SGHTA and CDR2 is FQGTGA in the germline V gene. This CDR3 region has 19 residues. The CDR3 sequence is CASSPARTSGRAISGELFF. The DNA for the CDR3 is TGTGCCAGCAGCCCCGCCCGGACTAGCGGGAGGGCCATATCCGGGGAGCTGTTTTTT. The variable domain in full, completed from reference TRBV7-3 and TRBJ2-2, reads GAGVSQTPSNKVTEKGKYVELRCDPISGHTALYWYRQSLGQGPEFLIYFQGTGAADDSGLPNDRFFAVRPEGSVSTLKIQRTERGDSAVYLCASSPARTSGRAISGELFFGEGSRLTVL.

The chain joins TRBV5-4 to TRBJ1-6, with 10 positions matching TRBD1. Trimming removed 4 bases from V and 9 bases from J; junction bases left unmatched: 4. The CDR3 length is 14 residues. Germline assignment: CDR1 SGHNT and CDR2 YYREEE (reference sequence). CDR3 DNA: TGTGCCAGCAGCCGGGACAGGGGAAGTTCACCCCTCCACTTT. It codes for CASSRDRGSSPLHF.

This sequence joins TRBV4-1 and TRBJ2-1; maybe TRBD2 (5 bases). The CDR3 contains 15 residues. Germline loops: CDR1 MGHRA, CDR2 YSYEKL. V was shortened by 2 bases and J by 4 bases, with 12 bases between the two germline ends. The CDR3 DNA follows: TGCGCCAGCAGCCAATTCCAGCGGTTGTACAATGAGCAGTTCTTC. Encoded protein: CASSQFQRLYNEQFF.

V usage is TRBV7-2 and J usage is TRBJ2-5, with 10 bases lining up with TRBD1. The V and J ends lost 4 bases and 9 bases, in that order; junction bases with no gene match: 11. CDR1 and CDR2 from the germline V gene are SGHTA and FQGNSA. There are 15 residues in the CDR3. The CDR3: CASSYTTGTGVAQYF. In DNA, the CDR3 is TGTGCCAGCAGCTATACCACCGGGACAGGGGTGGCCCAGTACTTC.

This clone appeared a single time. The chain combines TRBV10-3 with TRBJ2-3; D ambiguous. The CDR3 consists of 16 residues. With 0 bases removed from V and 3 bases from J, the gap between germline ends came to 13 bases. Germline V gives CDR1 ENHRY, CDR2 SYGVKD. The DNA for the CDR3 is TGTGCCATCAGTGAGTCGGGCAGGTCATTAACAGATACGCAGTATTTT. Translating it yields CAISESGRSLTDTQYF.

This chain uses TRBV11-1 with TRBJ1-2; 8 bases agree with TRBD1. The V and J ends lost 3 bases and 6 bases, in that order; junction bases with no gene match: 6. The V gene's germline CDR1 is SGHAT and CDR2 FQDESV (reference sequence). The CDR3 loop spans 14 amino acids. In DNA form, the CDR3 reads TGTGCCAGCAGCTTTGACAGGGGTGTTGATGGCTACACCTTC. The encoded protein is CASSFDRGVDGYTF.

In DNA, the CDR3 is TGTGCCAGCAGGACTGGACAGACCTACGAGCAGTACTTC. Its protein product is CASRTGQTYEQYF. The chain recombines TRBV28 with TRBJ2-7; the D gene is possibly TRBD1 (6 bases). Germline CDR1 and CDR2: MDHEN and SYDVKM. Between the trimmed V and J ends, which lost 6 bases and 2 bases, there was a span of 11 bases. CDR3 length: 13 residues.

A single count supports this clone. This chain joins TRBV6-5 and TRBJ2-7; 7 nucleotides match TRBD2. Germline V gene lookup returns CDR1 MNHEY and CDR2 SVGAGI. V lost 8 bases to trimming and J lost 3 bases; unmatched junction nucleotides: 4. The CDR3 contains 12 residues. The CDR3 nucleotides are TGTGCCAGCGCGGCTAGCGGCTACGAGCAGTACTTC. Translation: CASAASGYEQYF.

The rearrangement joins TRBV28 to TRBJ2-2; 7 bases line up with TRBD2. Germline values: CDR1 MDHEN, CDR2 SYDVKM. The CDR3 length is 14 residues. J gave up 2 bases and V 6 bases, and 3 bases lay outside the gene matches. Written as DNA, the CDR3 is TGTGCCAGCAGGACTAGCATAAACACCGGGGAGCTGTTTTTT. Translating it yields CASRTSINTGELFF.

The chain has TRBV12-3 or TRBV12-4 and TRBJ1-2; 9 bases align to TRBD1. CDR3 length: 13 residues. V shed 6 bases, J shed 7 bases, and the junction held 6 bases outside the gene matches. This CDR3 is CASRLQGAVGYTF. CDR3 DNA sequence: TGTGCCAGCAGATTACAGGGGGCAGTTGGCTACACCTTC.

This chain connects TRBV2 to TRBJ2-3; a weak D match, TRBD2 (5 bases). Germline V gives CDR1 SNHLY, CDR2 FYNNEI. V gave up 6 bases and J gave up 0 bases, with 25 bases separating them. The CDR3 has 19 amino acids. CDR3 residues: CASSFSPLSRGHSTDTQYF. The CDR3 DNA is TGTGCCAGCAGCTTTTCACCCCTCTCTCGCGGGCATAGCACAGATACGCAGTATTTT.

The rearrangement joins TRBV3-1 (or the pseudogene TRBV3-2) to TRBJ2-5; D is possibly TRBD1 (6 bases). The length of the CDR3 is 15 residues. Trimming left V 4 bases short and J 1 base short, with 13 bases between. Germline CDR1 and CDR2: LGHDT and YNNKEL (reference sequence). For the CDR3, the DNA is TGTGCCAGCAGCCCGAGGACAGCCTTCCAAGAGACCCAGTACTTC. It translates to CASSPRTAFQETQYF.

V and J are TRBV5-4 and TRBJ1-2, with a weak D call TRBD1 (6 bases). Germline CDR1 is SGHNT and CDR2 is YYREEE (reference sequence). The CDR3 runs 12 residues. Trimming removed 4 bases at V and 8 bases at J, with 12 bases between. The CDR3 DNA reads as TGTGCCAGCAGCCGACAGGATGGCGGCTACACCTTC. Its protein is CASSRQDGGYTF.

The V gene is TRBV6-5, the J gene TRBJ2-7, with TRBD2 matching 8 bases. V trimming: 0 bases; J trimming: 7 bases; junction bases outside the gene matches: 11. This CDR3 has 16 residues. Germline V gene data show CDR1 as MNHEY and CDR2 as SVGAGI. In DNA form, the CDR3 reads TGTGCCAGCAGTTACTCCTTCGGTAGCGGGACCTGGGAGCAGTACTTC. Amino acids: CASSYSFGSGTWEQYF.

The chain recombines TRBV3-1 (or the pseudogene TRBV3-2) with TRBJ2-3, with a weak D call TRBD2 (5 bases). V was clipped by 4 bases and J by 6 bases, with 11 bases between them. CDR1 and CDR2 (germline): LGHDT, YNNKEL (reference sequence). The CDR3 totals 13 residues. Here the CDR3 DNA reads TGTGCCAGCAGCCGTGGAGGTGGGGATACGCAGTATTTT. Translated, it gives CASSRGGGDTQYF.

This chain links TRBV29-1 with TRBJ1-1, with 8 bases aligning to TRBD1. The junction had 12 bases not matched to a gene; V was cut back by 7 bases and J by 5 bases. CDR1 is SQVTM and CDR2 is ANQGSEA in the germline V gene. The length of the CDR3 is 14 residues. CDR3 in DNA: TGCAGCGGAACAGGGGGTGGAACGGGGACTGAAGCTTTCTTT. Its translation: CSGTGGGTGTEAFF.

The chain couples TRBV13 to TRBJ2-5, with TRBD2 identical over 13 bases. CDR1 and CDR2 from the germline V gene are PRHDT and FYEKMQ (reference sequence). This CDR3 region has 16 residues. J gave up 3 bases and V 4 bases, and 5 bases lay outside the gene matches. The CDR3 region is CASSSSGTSGEETQYF. Written as DNA, the CDR3 is TGTGCCAGCAGCTCTTCCGGGACTAGCGGGGAAGAGACCCAGTACTTC.